A selection of T cell receptor beta chains follows, all from one sample in a study of T cell repertoires in cytomegalovirus infection. What these receptors recognize is not known. Each CDR3 protein is one row after TCRdb ran MiXCR on the reads. This sample has 800,000 to 950,000 distinct CDR3 sequences, with approximately 32% found just once. The sequenced sample was cultured CD8+ T cells from PBMCs, obtained from culture after CMV antigen stimulation. The receptors were sampled from a human donor in good health (CMV status not recorded). Some clones in this sample may be carry-over from other donors' samples. CDR3s include the opening cysteine and the closing phenylalanine or tryptophan. Fields, in order: CDR3 length, D gene, J gene, V gene, clone size, CDR3 protein, CDR3 DNA. The D gene is left open where the match is weak. Clone size is not always given. Where it is, it says once, few, many or a class for expanded clones.

13 | NA | TRBJ2-1 | TRBV5-6 | once | CTSSLTDYNEQFF | TGTACCAGCAGCCTGACTGACTACAATGAGCAGTTCTTC
14 | TRBD2 | TRBJ2-5 | TRBV4-2 | NA | CASSPGLAGGSWYF | TGTGCCAGCAGCCCGGGACTAGCGGGGGGGTCCTGGTACTTC
15 | NA | TRBJ2-7 | TRBV7-2 | many | CASSLDGGSSYEQYF | TGTGCCAGCAGCTTAGATGGGGGGTCTTCCTACGAGCAGTACTTC
17 | NA | TRBJ1-6 | TRBV3-1 | NA | CASSQGDLSDYNSPLHF | TGTGCCAGCAGCCAAGGGGACCTCAGCGACTATAATTCACCCCTCCACTTT
17 | NA | TRBJ2-1 | TRBV2 | NA | CASSERGSGHPYNEQFF | TGTGCCAGCAGTGAACGAGGTAGCGGACATCCCTACAATGAGCAGTTCTTC
11 | NA | TRBJ1-2 | TRBV10-3 | NA | CAIRETLGYTF | TGTGCCATCAGGGAGACGTTGGGCTACACCTTC
15 | TRBD2 | TRBJ2-1 | TRBV6-6 | NA | CASSDLGTSYNEQFF | TGTGCCAGCAGTGACCTCGGGACTAGCTACAATGAGCAGTTCTTC
15 | NA | TRBJ1-1 | TRBV5-1 | NA | CASSWRTSQPTEAFF | TGCGCCAGCAGCTGGCGGACAAGTCAGCCCACTGAAGCTTTCTTT
15 | NA | TRBJ2-7 | TRBV7-9 | few | CASSSPERSWDEQYF | TGTGCCAGCAGCTCCCCGGAGAGAAGTTGGGACGAGCAGTACTTC
12 | NA | TRBJ1-1 | TRBV19 | few | CASSSQRPEAFF | TGTGCCAGTAGTTCTCAGCGCCCTGAAGCTTTCTTT
16 | NA | TRBJ1-4 | TRBV4-1 | many | CASSQGRTATNEKLFF | TGCGCCAGCAGCCAAGGAAGGACCGCAACTAATGAAAAACTGTTTTTT
15 | TRBD2 | TRBJ2-1 | TRBV7-3 | NA | CASSLTVAGVNEQFF | TGTGCCAGCAGCTTAACCGTCGCGGGGGTCAATGAGCAGTTCTTC
16 | TRBD1 | TRBJ1-1 | TRBV7-6 | many | CASSERTGGGNTEAFF | TGTGCCAGCAGCGAGAGAACAGGGGGGGGAAACACTGAAGCTTTCTTT
15 | TRBD1 | TRBJ1-5 | TRBV19 | NA | CASSVTGAPNQPQHF | TGTGCCAGTAGTGTAACAGGGGCCCCCAATCAGCCCCAGCATTTT
14 | NA | TRBJ2-7 | TRBV5-6 | few | CASSFGGSSYEQYF | TGTGCCAGCAGCTTCGGGGGCTCCTCCTACGAGCAGTACTTC
14 | NA | TRBJ2-2 | TRBV7-9 | NA | CASSSTSARGELFF | TGTGCCAGCAGCTCCACGTCGGCTCGGGGGGAGCTGTTTTTT
17 | NA | TRBJ1-2 | TRBV27 | NA | CAGSLTQQGLSNYGYTF | TGTGCCGGCAGTTTAACCCAACAGGGCCTTTCTAACTATGGCTACACCTTC
12 | NA | TRBJ1-2 | TRBV2 | NA | CASSESHYGYTF | TGTGCCAGCAGTGAGAGCCACTATGGCTACACCTTC
16 | NA | TRBJ2-3 | TRBV5-1 | NA | CASSSREGVYTDTQYF | TGCGCCAGCAGCTCGAGGGAGGGGGTCTACACAGATACGCAGTATTTT
14 | NA | TRBJ1-6 | TRBV20-1 | NA | CSAKVGRNNSPLHF | TGCAGTGCTAAAGTGGGACGTAATAATTCACCCCTCCACTTT
14 | NA | TRBJ2-7 | TRBV6-6 | many | CASSPSTGPYEQYF | TGTGCCAGCAGTCCCTCGACAGGTCCCTACGAGCAGTACTTC
16 | NA | TRBJ1-4 | TRBV27 | NA | CASSPGTGVVNEKLFF | TGTGCCAGCAGTCCAGGGACGGGGGTGGTTAATGAAAAACTGTTTTTT
15 | NA | TRBJ1-5 | TRBV4-3 | NA | CASSQQQGGLQPQHF | TGCGCCAGCAGCCAACAACAGGGAGGACTTCAGCCCCAGCATTTT
18 | NA | TRBJ1-3 | TRBV25-1 | NA | CASSEYPRTTTSGNTIYF | TGTGCCAGCAGTGAATATCCGCGGACAACCACCTCTGGAAACACCATATATTTT
14 | NA | TRBJ2-6 | TRBV5-5 | few | CASSLSLGANVLTF | TGTGCCAGCAGCTTGTCCCTAGGAGCCAACGTCCTGACTTTC
17 | NA | TRBJ1-6 | TRBV25-1 | NA | CASSLRQTRYDNSPLHF | TGTGCCAGCAGTTTACGACAGACACGTTACGATAATTCACCCCTCCACTTT
15 | NA | TRBJ2-3 | TRBV7-6 | many | CASPLAFHSTDTQYF | TGTGCCAGCCCTTTAGCCTTCCATAGCACAGATACGCAGTATTTT
14 | NA | TRBJ2-1 | TRBV27 | NA | CASSTAWRENEQFF | TGTGCCAGCAGTACCGCGTGGAGGGAGAATGAGCAGTTCTTC
12 | NA | TRBJ2-1 | TRBV29-1 | few | CSVESSYNEQFF | TGCAGCGTTGAGAGCTCCTACAATGAGCAGTTCTTC
15 | TRBD2 | TRBJ2-5 | TRBV7-2 | many | CASSLLLAGEETQYF | TGTGCCAGCAGCTTACTACTAGCGGGGGAAGAGACCCAGTACTTC
13 | NA | TRBJ1-6 | TRBV7-6 | many | CASSFSENSPLHF | TGTGCCAGCAGCTTTTCGGAGAATTCACCCCTCCACTTT
13 | NA | TRBJ2-2 | TRBV12-3/TRBV12-4 | NA | CASSLHYTGELFF | TGTGCCAGCAGTTTACATTACACCGGGGAGCTGTTTTTT
14 | NA | TRBJ2-5 | TRBV5-5 | NA | CASTPHGEVETQYF | TGTGCCAGCACCCCTCATGGGGAGGTCGAGACCCAGTACTTC
12 | NA | TRBJ2-5 | TRBV14 | NA | CASSQDRQTQYF | TGTGCCAGCAGCCAAGATCGTCAGACCCAGTACTTC
16 | TRBD1 | TRBJ1-2 | TRBV9 | NA | CASSIPRDRGLYGYTF | TGTGCCAGCAGCATTCCCCGGGACAGGGGTCTCTATGGCTACACCTTC
12 | NA | TRBJ2-7 | TRBV6-2/TRBV6-3 | NA | CASSSVEYEQYF | TGTGCCAGCAGTTCTGTAGAGTACGAGCAGTACTTC
16 | NA | TRBJ2-5 | TRBV7-3 | NA | CASSLAVYTAQETQYF | TGTGCCAGCAGCTTAGCTGTTTATACGGCCCAAGAGACCCAGTACTTC
14 | TRBD1 | TRBJ2-1 | TRBV2 | few | CASSLKTGGHEQFF | TGTGCCAGCAGCCTAAAGACAGGGGGCCATGAGCAGTTCTTC
11 | NA | TRBJ1-2 | TRBV9 | once | CASSVSRGLTF | TGTGCCAGCAGCGTCTCCCGGGGCCTAACCTTC
13 | TRBD1 | TRBJ2-1 | TRBV20-1 | few | CSARGQGANEQFF | TGCAGTGCTAGAGGGCAGGGGGCCAATGAGCAGTTCTTC